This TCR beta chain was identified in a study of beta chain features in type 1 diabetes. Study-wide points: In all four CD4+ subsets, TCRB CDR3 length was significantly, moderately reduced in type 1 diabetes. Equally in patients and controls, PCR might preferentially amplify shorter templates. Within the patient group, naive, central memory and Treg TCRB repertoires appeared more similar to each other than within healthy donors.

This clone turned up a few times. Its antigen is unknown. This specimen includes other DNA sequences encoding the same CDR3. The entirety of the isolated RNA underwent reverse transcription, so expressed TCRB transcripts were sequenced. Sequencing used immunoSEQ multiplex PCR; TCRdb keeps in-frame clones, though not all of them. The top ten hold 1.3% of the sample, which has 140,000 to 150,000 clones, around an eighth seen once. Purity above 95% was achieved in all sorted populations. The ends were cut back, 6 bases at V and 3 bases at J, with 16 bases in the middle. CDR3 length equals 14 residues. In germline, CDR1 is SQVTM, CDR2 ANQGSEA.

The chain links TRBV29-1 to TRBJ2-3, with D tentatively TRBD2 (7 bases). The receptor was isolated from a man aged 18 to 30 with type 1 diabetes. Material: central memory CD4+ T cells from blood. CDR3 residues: CSVLAGAVTDTQYF. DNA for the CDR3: TGCAGCGTGCTGGCGGGGGCCGTGACAGATACGCAGTATTTT.